The clone carrying this T cell receptor beta chain was counted a few times. These data come from a study of T cell changes during pregnancy in multiple sclerosis. The CDR3 length is 13 residues. Germline V gives CDR1 MRHNA, CDR2 SNTAGT. Trimming took off 5 bases at V and 0 bases at J, with 7 bases between the two ends. Repertoires were generated with immunoSEQ multiplex PCR, while TCRdb's copy carries only in-frame clones and drops some. Here the sample spans about 69,000 clones, 85% to 95% being singletons. This TCR derives from a female donor in good health, enrolled as a control in a pregnancy study. The sample consisted of peripheral blood, taken in the third trimester of pregnancy. The chain has TRBV6-4 and TRBJ1-1; the D is unclear. CDR3 in amino acids: CASSFRLNTEAFF. The CDR3 nucleotides are TGTGCCAGCAGTTTCCGGTTGAACACTGAAGCTTTCTTT.